In this sample, the clone carrying this T cell receptor (beta chain) turned up many times. No antigen is known for it. Template material for amplifying TCR beta CDR3 regions consisted of RNA transcripts. HTBI primers drove first-round RT-PCR of the TCR CDR3. TCRdb independently ran MiXCR on the multiplex PCR reads; one entry per CDR3 protein. The data contain more than 550,000 distinct CDR3 sequences, roughly 46% of them singletons. The data were taken from a study of T cells in Graves' hyperthyroidism and ophthalmopathy. Study observations and caveats: A 13 V-J model separated ophthalmopathy from stable hyperthyroidism.

Material: peripheral blood or thyroid tissue (not recorded which). The clonotype originates from an adult man with Graves' disease, either hyperthyroidism or ophthalmopathy (not recorded which).

The CDR3 protein is CSVEVSGNTIYF. DNA of the CDR3: TGCAGCGTTGAGGTATCTGGAAACACCATATATTTT. V gene TRBV29-1 combines with J gene TRBJ1-3; D uncertain. The germline V and J ends were trimmed by 3 bases and 1 base, with 4 bases remaining between them. Germline V gene lookup returns CDR1 SQVTM and CDR2 ANQGSEA. CDR3 length: 12 amino acids.